This T cell receptor beta chain was retrieved from a study of T cell clones after liver transplantation. The germline gives CDR1 SGHDN, CDR2 FVKESK. V was shortened by 4 bases and J by 3 bases, with 18 bases between the two germline ends. There are 17 residues in the CDR3. Profiling relied on immunoSEQ multiplex PCR, and the TCRdb table lists in-frame clones only, not all of them. The sample consists of tens of thousands of clones, roughly 80% of them appearing once. The sequence derives from a human patient who received a liver transplant. Some T cells may have come from the graft donor. This specimen was CD4+ T cells from blood, taken about 46 months after liver transplant. The rearrangement links TRBV14 to TRBJ1-4; D is possibly TRBD1 (6 bases). The CDR3, as DNA: TGTGCCAGCAGCCCATCCCCCGGGGGCGTAGCTAATGAAAAACTGTTTTTT. Translated, it gives CASSPSPGGVANEKLFF. The full variable domain, in which reference TRBV14 and TRBJ1-4 provide the parts outside the CDR3, is EAGVTQFPSHSVIEKGQTVTLRCDPISGHDNLYWYRRVMGKEIKFLLHFVKESKQDESGMPNNRFLAERTGGTYSTLKVQPAELEDSGVYFCASSPSPGGVANEKLFFGSGTQLSVL.